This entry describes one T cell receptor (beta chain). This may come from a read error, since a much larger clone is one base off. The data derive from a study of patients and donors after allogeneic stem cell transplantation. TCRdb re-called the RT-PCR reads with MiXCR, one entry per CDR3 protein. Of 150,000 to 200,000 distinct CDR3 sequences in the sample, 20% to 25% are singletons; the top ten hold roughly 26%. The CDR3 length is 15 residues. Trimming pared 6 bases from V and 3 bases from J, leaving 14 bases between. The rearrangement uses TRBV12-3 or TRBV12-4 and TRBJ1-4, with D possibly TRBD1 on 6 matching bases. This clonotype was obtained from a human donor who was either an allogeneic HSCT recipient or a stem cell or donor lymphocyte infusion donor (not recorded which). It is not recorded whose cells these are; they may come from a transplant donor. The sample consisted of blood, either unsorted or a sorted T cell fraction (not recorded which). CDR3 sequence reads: CASRYRDMANEKLFF. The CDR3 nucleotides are TGTGCCAGCAGGTACCGGGACATGGCTAATGAAAAACTGTTTTTT.